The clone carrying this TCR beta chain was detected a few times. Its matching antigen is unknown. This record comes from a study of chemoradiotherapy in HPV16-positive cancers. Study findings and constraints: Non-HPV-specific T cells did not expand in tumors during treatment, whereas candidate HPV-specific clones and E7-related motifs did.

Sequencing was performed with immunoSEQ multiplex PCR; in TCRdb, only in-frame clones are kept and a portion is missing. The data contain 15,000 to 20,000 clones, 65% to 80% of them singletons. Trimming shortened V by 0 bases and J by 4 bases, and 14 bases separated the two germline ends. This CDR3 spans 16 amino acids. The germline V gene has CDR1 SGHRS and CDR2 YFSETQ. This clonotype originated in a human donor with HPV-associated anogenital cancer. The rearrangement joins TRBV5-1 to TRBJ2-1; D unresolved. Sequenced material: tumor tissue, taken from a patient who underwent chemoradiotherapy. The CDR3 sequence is CASSLAGSLSYNEQFF. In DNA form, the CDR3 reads TGCGCCAGCAGCTTGGCGGGTAGCCTTAGTTACAATGAGCAGTTCTTC.